This section outlines one T cell receptor beta chain sequence together with its context. In its sample, this clonotype was seen a few times. It lacks a known antigen. Base qualities were left out, and no much larger clone turns up one base away. The CDR3 numbers 13 residues from cysteine through phenylalanine. Of the read, only the CDR3 DNA is kept; its 39 bases are in frame from base 1. The germline V gene (reference sequence) supplies CDR1 DFQATT and CDR2 SNEGSKA. V is shortened by 1 base, J by 4 bases, and the region joining them spans 10 bases. Library preparation employed 5' RACE. The data were produced on an Illumina HiSeq 2000. A universal primer binding site was added through template switching, and the final cDNA carried a unique molecular identifier so that TCR cDNA molecules could be counted accurately. Specific primers in the conserved constant-segment region were used to synthesize first-strand cDNA for the TCR alpha and beta chains. To control for contamination, every cDNA library was double barcoded, receiving both a SMART-Mk sample barcode and Illumina barcodes. Two successive PCR steps introduced TruSeq adapter sequences along with Illumina sample barcodes. The Illumina HiSeq platform was used with custom primers to sequence TCR alpha and beta cDNA libraries. For the original study's pipeline: MiGEC processed the raw reads to extract unique molecular identifiers, while MiXCR was used to determine the CDR3 positions. Recombination models were inferred per individual with the repgenHMM and IGoR tools using an EM algorithm. The tcR package in R was used for shared clonotype analysis, with sharing normalized by the product of cloneset sizes. To study raw recombination without the effects of thymic and clonal selection, out-of-frame nonproductive sequences were analyzed. TCRdb's own reprocessing of the public reads used fastp at Q25 and MiXCR and kept productive beta chains. Each record represents a unique CDR3 protein, reported with the most common genes and DNA among its rows. TCRdb's processing, not the study's, gives the V and J calls here. For this sample the table gives roughly 1,500,000 distinct CDR3 sequences, of which around 29% were detected only once. The ten largest clones take up about 0.27% of the sample.

Only healthy Caucasian donors were included. The data derive from a study of identical twins (dated by TCRdb to the mid-2010s). About the study as a whole: To test whether fetal clonotypes persist, the study used deep sequencing on TCR alpha and beta repertoires from monozygotic twins, unrelated adults of various ages, and cord blood. Replicate twin experiments were performed at different times using different library preparation protocols to rule out contamination.

The research as a whole found: The excess sharing between twins in beta out-of-frame sequences was weaker because fewer shared sequences reduced the signal-to-noise ratio. Fewer insertions were carried by abundant cord blood beta clonotypes; a weaker similar trend was observed in young adult naive repertoires, while no such trend was observed in memory repertoires. Because the same donors could not be followed over many years, the conclusions depended on cross-sectional statistical analysis. Compared with coincidental sharing between unrelated individuals, an excess of low generation-probability sequences was observed among out-of-frame TCR alpha sequences shared between twins. Zero-insertion analyses could be partly confounded by invariant T cells such as MAIT and iNKT, though diverse VJ usage argued against such confounding for most clonotypes. Recombination models systematically underestimated out-of-frame TCR alpha sharing in monozygotic twins but agreed with sharing between unrelated individuals.

The chain couples TRBV20-1 to TRBJ1-2; the D gene is not confidently resolved. The sequence was collected from a newborn girl in good health. The sample consisted of cord blood. The DNA reads TGCAGTGCTAGAGCGTTCACCCCCTATGGCTACACCTTC. Translated, this gives CSARAFTPYGYTF.